The TCR beta chain under discussion was sequenced for a study of shared clonotypes between healthy human individuals. General observations from the study: The represented genetic and exposure-history diversity was limited by the small number of donors.

The length of the CDR3 is 14 residues. V dropped 4 bases and J dropped 2 bases, with 13 bases sitting between them. From germline, CDR1 is SGHRS and CDR2 YFSETQ. Deep was the level at which the assay was run. In the original processing: As immunoSEQ supplied junction-only sequences (without quality scores), filtering differed. Generated by immunoSEQ multiplex PCR, the TCRdb table keeps only in-frame clones and is missing some. That table is the source of V, J and clone size, and D and trimming were worked out from the DNA. The data hold 2,500,000 or so clones, with over 85% observed a single time. Remarks on this clone: The antigen is not known. This same CDR3 is encoded by further DNA sequences in the sample.

This chain connects TRBV5-1 to TRBJ2-7, with a possible D match to TRBD2 (5 bases). What was sequenced was naive CD4+ T cells from PBMCs. Subset specified: CD45RA+ positively selected. This clonotype was sampled from a man aged 18 to 30 in good health. Some clones in this sample may be carry-over from other donors' samples. Here the CDR3 DNA reads TGCGCCAGCAGCCAAACTACCGGGGCCTACGAGCAGTACTTC. This encodes CASSQTTGAYEQYF.